The 3 T cell receptor beta chains reported below all come from one sample, sequenced in a study of blood T cell repertoires in COVID-19. Measured with immunoSEQ multiplex PCR; TCRdb has only the in-frame clones, and not every one. The profile shows under 200,000 clones, approximately 80% of them singletons. The sample comprised PBMCs or T cells enriched from blood (not recorded which). The source of these receptors is a woman aged 55 to 70 who had recovered from COVID-19.

The chain is built from TRBV2 and TRBJ2-2; D is uncertain. The V end was cut by 3 bases, the J end by 0 bases, with 8 bases between. Per germline, CDR1 SNHLY and CDR2 FYNNEI. CDR3 length: 15 residues. The CDR3 spells CASSEWQANTGELFF. The CDR3 DNA is TGTGCCAGCAGTGAGTGGCAGGCGAACACCGGGGAGCTGTTTTTT.

This chain uses TRBV7-8 with TRBJ2-3; perhaps TRBD2 as D (6 bases). The germline gives CDR1 SGHVS, CDR2 FQNEAQ. V was clipped by 4 bases and J by 0 bases, with 14 bases between them. This CDR3 is built from 16 residues. This chain's CDR3 is CASSSGLPGSTDTQYF. The CDR3 DNA sequence: TGTGCCAGCAGCTCAGGACTACCCGGGAGCACAGATACGCAGTATTTT. The variable domain in full, completed from reference TRBV7-8 and TRBJ2-3, reads GAGVSQSPRYKVAKRGQDVALRCDPISGHVSLFWYQQALGQGPEFLTYFQNEAQLDKSGLPSDRFFAERPEGSVSTLKIQRTQQEDSAVYLCASSSGLPGSTDTQYFGPGTRLTVL.

The rearrangement links TRBV2 to TRBJ2-2, with a possible D match to TRBD2 (5 bases). This CDR3 has 15 residues. V lost 3 bases and J 4 bases, leaving 12 bases between the germline ends. Germline V gene data show CDR1 as SNHLY and CDR2 as FYNNEI. CDR3 nucleotides: TGTGCCAGCAGTGAGATTAGGACTTCCACCGGGGAGCTGTTTTTT. This sequence encodes CASSEIRTSTGELFF. The full variable domain, rest sourced from reference TRBV2 and TRBJ2-2, is EPEVTQTPSHQVTQMGQEVILRCVPISNHLYFYWYRQILGQKVEFLVSFYNNEISEKSEIFDDQFSVERPDGSNFTLKIRSTKLEDSAMYFCASSEIRTSTGELFFGEGSRLTVL.